The text below deals with one T cell receptor (beta chain). No antigen is known for it. Each CDR3 protein is one row after TCRdb ran MiXCR on the 5' RACE reads. The repertoire holds 150,000 to 200,000 distinct CDR3 sequences, approximately 9.9% seen once, with roughly a third in the top ten. The data originate from a study of T cells after yellow fever vaccination. V lost 1 base to trimming and J lost 6 bases; unmatched junction nucleotides: 12. CDR3 length equals 16 residues. Germline V lookup: CDR1 SGHRS, CDR2 YFSETQ. Whole-study results and caveats: Although most clonotypes did not, a small share appeared in both CD4 and CD8 compartments.

This chain links TRBV5-1 with TRBJ2-5; 7 positions match TRBD2. The clonotype originates from a man younger than 35 who received the YFV17D yellow fever vaccine. The starting material was CD8+ T cells sorted from PBMCs, obtained 45 days after the yellow fever booster vaccination. The CDR3 loop reads CASSLRAGSYKKTQYF. The CDR3 nucleotides are TGCGCCAGCAGCTTGAGAGCGGGATCTTATAAGAAGACCCAGTACTTC.